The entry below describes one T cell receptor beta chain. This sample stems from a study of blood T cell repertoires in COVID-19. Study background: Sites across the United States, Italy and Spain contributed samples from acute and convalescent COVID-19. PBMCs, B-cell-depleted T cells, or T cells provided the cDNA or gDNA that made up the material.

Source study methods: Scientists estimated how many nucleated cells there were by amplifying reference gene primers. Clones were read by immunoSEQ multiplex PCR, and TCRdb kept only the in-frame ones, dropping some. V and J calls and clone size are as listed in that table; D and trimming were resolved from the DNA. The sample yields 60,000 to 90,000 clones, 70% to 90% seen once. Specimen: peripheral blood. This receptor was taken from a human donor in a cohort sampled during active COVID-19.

The CDR3 is CASSGWGSGRETRTSTQYF. In DNA form, the CDR3 reads TGTGCCAGCAGCGGGTGGGGTAGCGGGAGGGAGACACGCACAAGTACGCAGTATTTT. The chain is built from TRBV5-4 and TRBJ2-3; 11 bases match TRBD2. In germline, CDR1 is SGHNT, CDR2 YYREEE (reference sequence). This CDR3 has 19 residues. V gave up 4 bases and J gave up 8 bases; unmatched junction bases: 21.